This T cell receptor beta chain stems from a study of cytomegalovirus exposure and HLA in healthy donors (TCRdb year 2017). Describing the broader study: A later analysis indicated that the 90 to 150 validation repertoires were generated on the platform also employed for the 670 or so repertoires of the first cohort. In addition to the first cohort of about 650 subjects, a separate validation cohort of 130 or so different subjects was used. The study was designed to test whether signatures of past pathogen exposure could be identified by cataloging public T cell receptors. High-throughput TCR immunosequencing, statistical association of individual TCRs with disease status, and machine learning were combined to predict cytomegalovirus infection status.

Study-wide conclusions, independent of this receptor: While some public TCRs were present in many individuals, most TCR sequences turned up only very rarely across donors. In the study, about 150 TCR beta chains were listed as associated with cytomegalovirus. The validation cohort had no HLA typing available for a later analysis, so co-occurrence within that cohort was assessed over all 130 or so repertoires. The authors suggested that the approach could potentially be extended to other disease states and immunological phenotypes. In both the original and validation cohorts, the classifier was reported to diagnose cytomegalovirus status with high specificity and sensitivity. A few of the identified cytomegalovirus-associated TCR beta chains were confirmed in vitro to be specific for cytomegalovirus antigens. A later analysis found that TCRs clustered in the first cohort also tended to co-occur in the 130 or so validation repertoires, with 90% to 95% of cluster scores above 0.

CDR1 and CDR2 (SNHLY, FYNNEI) derive from the germline V gene. The junction carries 22 bases between V and J, which are trimmed by 6 bases and 0 bases respectively. The CDR3 sequence holds 18 residues, the cysteine and phenylalanine included. Just the 54-base CDR3 DNA is kept, in frame starting at base 1. About this clone: Its recognized antigen is unknown. There are no base qualities to consult, and no much larger clone falls within one base.

The library was produced with the immunoSEQ multiplex PCR assay. As for the original processing: A statistical classification framework was developed to diagnose cytomegalovirus status using the catalog of TCR beta chain sequences. TCRdb took over this immuneACCESS table, retaining in-frame rearrangements with V and J assigned. Such tables are incomplete; in checked studies, under half of the missing clones stem from an unresolved V gene, and the remainder is unexplained. That table supplies the V and J calls and clone size; D and trimming were determined from the DNA. A total of some 150,000 clones appear in this sample, roughly 90% of them only once. The top ten clonotypes cover 0.6% to 0.8% of the sample. The donors were included in the validation cohort of 100 to 150 subjects, a group kept apart from the roughly 670-subject first cohort.

Material for sequencing was PBMCs. The V gene is TRBV2 and the J gene is TRBJ2-3, with the D gene not confidently named. The receptor's source is a man aged 18-30 years in good health and CMV-seronegative. The bases are TGTGCCAGCAGAAGGAGCGCTAGTTTAATCTCTAGCACAGATACGCAGTATTTT. This translates into CASRRSASLISSTDTQYF.